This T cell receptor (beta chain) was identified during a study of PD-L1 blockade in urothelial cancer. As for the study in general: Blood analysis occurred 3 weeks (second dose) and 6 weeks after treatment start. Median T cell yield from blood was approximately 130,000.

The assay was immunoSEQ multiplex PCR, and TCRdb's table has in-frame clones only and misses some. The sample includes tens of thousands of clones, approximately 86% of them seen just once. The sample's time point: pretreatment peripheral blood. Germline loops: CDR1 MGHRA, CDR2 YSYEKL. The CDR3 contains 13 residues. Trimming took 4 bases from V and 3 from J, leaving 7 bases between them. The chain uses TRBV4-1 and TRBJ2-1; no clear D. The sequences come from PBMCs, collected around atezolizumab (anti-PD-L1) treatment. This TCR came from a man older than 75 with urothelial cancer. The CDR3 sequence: CASSLGVYNEQFF. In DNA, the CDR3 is TGCGCCAGCAGCCTCGGAGTCTACAATGAGCAGTTCTTC.